Below are 7 T cell receptor beta chains sequenced from a single sample in a study of shared clonotypes between healthy human individuals. Assay used: immunoSEQ multiplex PCR; TCRdb lists only in-frame clones, some missing. The data show approximately 1,500,000 clones, 98% seen once. Sequenced sample: naive CD4+ T cells sorted from blood. Subset given: CD45RA+ positively selected. Receptors originate from a man aged 25 to 40 in good health.

The chain joins TRBV9 to TRBJ1-4; D is ambiguous. The germline gives CDR1 SGDLS, CDR2 YYNGEE. V lost 4 bases, J lost 3 bases, and 16 bases lay in between. The CDR3 consists of 16 residues. The CDR3 loop reads CASSTSSGQANEKLFF. DNA for the CDR3: TGTGCCAGCAGCACCTCATCGGGCCAGGCTAATGAAAAACTGTTTTTT.

This sequence joins TRBV10-3 and TRBJ1-2; D gene uncertain. CDR3 length: 13 residues. Germline-derived CDR1 and CDR2 are ENHRY and SYGVKD. Deletions cut 6 bases from V and 4 bases from J, with 12 bases between. DNA for the CDR3: TGTGCCATCAGCGACGCACAGATCTATGGCTACACCTTC. This sequence encodes CAISDAQIYGYTF.

This chain connects TRBV29-1 to TRBJ2-7; D is ambiguous. Trimming took off 4 bases at V and 8 bases at J, with 18 bases between the two ends. CDR1 and CDR2 from the germline V gene are SQVTM and ANQGSEA. This CDR3 comprises 13 residues. As DNA, the CDR3 is TGCAGCGTTGTGTTACGGGCCAGCAGGCAGCAGTACTTC. Protein product: CSVVLRASRQQYF.

CDR3 region: CASSDGTIGEQYF. The CDR3 DNA reads TGTGCCAGCAGCGACGGGACGATAGGCGAGCAGTACTTC. The V and J genes are TRBV7-9 and TRBJ2-7, with D perhaps assigned TRBD1 or TRBD2 (5 bases each). Between the trimmed V and J ends, which lost 5 bases and 6 bases, there was a span of 14 bases. The germline V gene encodes CDR1 SEHNR and CDR2 FQNEAQ (reference sequence). The length of the CDR3 is 13 residues.

The genes are TRBV28 and TRBJ2-5; no reliable D call. Germline lookup yields CDR1 MDHEN and CDR2 SYDVKM. Trimming removed 2 bases from V and 8 bases from J, with 15 bases in between. This CDR3 is 14 amino acids long. Written as DNA, the CDR3 is TGTGCCAGCAGTTTAGCGGAGTCCTGGGAAACCCAGTACTTC. It specifies CASSLAESWETQYF.

The chain is built from TRBV6-6 and TRBJ1-2; TRBD1 matches 7 bases. V gave up 2 bases and J gave up 8 bases; unmatched junction bases: 11. Germline V gene data show CDR1 as MNHNY and CDR2 as SVGAGI (reference sequence). This CDR3 has 15 amino acids. The CDR3 region is CASSYAPSDRRGYTF. CDR3 coding DNA: TGTGCCAGCAGTTACGCTCCATCGGACAGGAGGGGCTACACCTTC.

The chain has TRBV11-3 and TRBJ2-1, with TRBD2 matching 12 bases. The CDR3 extends over 15 amino acids. CDR1 is SGHNT, CDR2 YENEEA, per germline. Trimming took 4 bases from V and 5 from J; bases not matched to a gene: 3. The CDR3 is CASSSRTSGNNEQFF. The CDR3 region has the DNA TGTGCCAGCAGCTCGAGGACTAGCGGGAACAATGAGCAGTTCTTC.